The clone carrying this T cell receptor beta chain was seen just once. In the source study's methods: Estimation of nucleated cell counts relied on the amplification of reference gene primers. Method: immunoSEQ multiplex PCR; TCRdb's copy keeps in-frame clones and lacks some. V and J calls and clone size are as listed in that table; D and trimming were resolved from the DNA. The table lists over 150,000 clones, roughly four fifths of them singletons. These data originate in a study of blood T cell repertoires in COVID-19. Trimming shortened V by 0 bases and J by 7 bases, and 20 bases separated the two germline ends. The CDR3 loop spans 17 amino acids. Germline V lookup: CDR1 LGHDT, CDR2 YNNKEL (reference sequence).

The specimen was peripheral blood. The clonotype originates from a woman over 75 with acute or convalescent COVID-19. The rearrangement uses TRBV3-1 (or the pseudogene TRBV3-2) and TRBJ2-3; TRBD2 might be the D (6 bases). CDR3 sequence reads: CASSQDPPSEWGNTQYF. As DNA, the CDR3 is TGTGCCAGCAGCCAAGATCCGCCTAGCGAGTGGGGAAATACGCAGTATTTT.